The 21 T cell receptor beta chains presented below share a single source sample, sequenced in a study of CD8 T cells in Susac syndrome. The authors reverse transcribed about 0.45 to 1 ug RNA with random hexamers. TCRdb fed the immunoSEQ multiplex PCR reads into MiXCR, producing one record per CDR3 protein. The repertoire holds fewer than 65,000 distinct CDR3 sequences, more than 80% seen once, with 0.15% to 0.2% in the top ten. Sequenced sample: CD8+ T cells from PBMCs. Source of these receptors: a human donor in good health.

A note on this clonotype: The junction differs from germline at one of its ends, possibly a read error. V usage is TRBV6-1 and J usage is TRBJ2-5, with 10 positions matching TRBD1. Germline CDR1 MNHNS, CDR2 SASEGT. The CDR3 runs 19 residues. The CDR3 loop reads CASSQATGTGAWDQETQYF. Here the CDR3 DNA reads TGTGCCAGCAGTCAAGCGACCGGGACAGGGGCCTGGGACCAAGAGACCCAGTACTTC.

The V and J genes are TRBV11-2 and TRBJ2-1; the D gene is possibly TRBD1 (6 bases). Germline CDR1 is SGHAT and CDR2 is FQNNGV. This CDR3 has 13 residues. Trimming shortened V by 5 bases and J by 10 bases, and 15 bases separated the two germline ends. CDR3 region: CASSPGTTWEQFF. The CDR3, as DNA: TGTGCCAGCAGCCCGGGGACAACTTGGGAGCAGTTCTTC.

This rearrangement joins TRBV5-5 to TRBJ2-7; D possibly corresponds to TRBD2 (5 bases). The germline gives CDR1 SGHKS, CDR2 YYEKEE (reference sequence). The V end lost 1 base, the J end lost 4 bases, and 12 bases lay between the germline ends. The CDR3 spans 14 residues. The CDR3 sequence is CASSLRTDSYEQYF. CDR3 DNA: TGTGCCAGCAGCTTGCGGACGGACTCTTACGAGCAGTACTTC.

This CDR3 is CASSLDPAYEQYF. CDR3 coding DNA: TGTGCCAGCAGCTTGGACCCAGCCTACGAGCAGTACTTC. This chain links TRBV7-6 with TRBJ2-7; no reliable D call. Germline V gene lookup returns CDR1 SGHVS and CDR2 FNYEAQ. The ends were cut back, 3 bases at V and 2 bases at J, with 8 bases in the middle. There are 13 residues in the CDR3.

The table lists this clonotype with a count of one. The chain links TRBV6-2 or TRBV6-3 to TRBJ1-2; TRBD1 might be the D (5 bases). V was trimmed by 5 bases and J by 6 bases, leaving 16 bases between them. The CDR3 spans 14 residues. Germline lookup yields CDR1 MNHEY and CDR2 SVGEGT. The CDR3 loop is CASSPIWGIDGYTF. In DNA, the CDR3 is TGTGCCAGCAGTCCCATCTGGGGGATTGATGGCTACACCTTC.

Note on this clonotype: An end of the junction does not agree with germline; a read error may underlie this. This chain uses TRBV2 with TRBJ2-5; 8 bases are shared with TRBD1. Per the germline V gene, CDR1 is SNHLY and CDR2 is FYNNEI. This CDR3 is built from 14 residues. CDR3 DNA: TGTGCCAGCATCGACCCCAGGGGGCAAGAGACCCGGTACTTC. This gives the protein CASIDPRGQETRYF. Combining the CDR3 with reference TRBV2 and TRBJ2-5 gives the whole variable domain EPEVTQTPSHQVTQMGQEVILRCVPISNHLYFYWYRQILGQKVEFLVSFYNNEISEKSEIFDDQFSVERPDGSNFTLKIRSTKLEDSAMYFCASIDPRGQETRYFGPGTRLLVL.

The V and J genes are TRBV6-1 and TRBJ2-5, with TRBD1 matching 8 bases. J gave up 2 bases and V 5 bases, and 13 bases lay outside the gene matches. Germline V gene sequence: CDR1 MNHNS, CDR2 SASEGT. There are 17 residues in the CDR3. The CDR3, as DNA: TGTGCCAGCAGTCCGCTACCCCGGACAGGGACTCAAGAGACCCAGTACTTC. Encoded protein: CASSPLPRTGTQETQYF.

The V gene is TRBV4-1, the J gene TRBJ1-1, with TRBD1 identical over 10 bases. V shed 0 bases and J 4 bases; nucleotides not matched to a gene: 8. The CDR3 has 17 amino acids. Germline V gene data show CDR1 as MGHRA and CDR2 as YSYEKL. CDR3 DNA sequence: TGCGCCAGCAGCCAAGATAGTCCAGGGACAGGGGTCACTGAAGCTTTCTTT. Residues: CASSQDSPGTGVTEAFF.

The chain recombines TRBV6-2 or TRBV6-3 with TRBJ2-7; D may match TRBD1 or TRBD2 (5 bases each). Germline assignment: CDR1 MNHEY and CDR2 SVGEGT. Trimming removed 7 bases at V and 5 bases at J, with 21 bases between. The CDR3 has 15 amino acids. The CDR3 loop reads CASTDRMGEYDEQYF. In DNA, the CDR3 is TGTGCCAGCACCGACAGAATGGGGGAGTACGACGAGCAGTACTTC.

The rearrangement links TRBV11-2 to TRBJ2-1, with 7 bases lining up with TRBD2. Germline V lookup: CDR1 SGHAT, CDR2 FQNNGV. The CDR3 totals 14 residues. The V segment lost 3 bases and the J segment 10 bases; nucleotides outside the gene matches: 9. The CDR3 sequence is CASSFERGLREQFF. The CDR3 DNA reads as TGTGCCAGCAGCTTTGAGCGGGGCTTAAGGGAGCAGTTCTTC.

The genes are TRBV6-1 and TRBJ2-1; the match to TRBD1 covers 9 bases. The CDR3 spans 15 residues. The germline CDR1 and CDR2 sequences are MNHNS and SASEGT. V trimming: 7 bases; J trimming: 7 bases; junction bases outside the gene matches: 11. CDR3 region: CASNLGQGVSNEQFF. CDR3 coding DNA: TGTGCCAGCAACCTGGGACAGGGAGTATCGAATGAGCAGTTCTTC.

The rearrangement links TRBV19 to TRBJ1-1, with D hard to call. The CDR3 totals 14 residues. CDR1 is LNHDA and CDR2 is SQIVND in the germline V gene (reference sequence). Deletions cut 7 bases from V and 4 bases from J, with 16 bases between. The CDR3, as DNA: TGTGCCAGTACCCCCGGGGAGGGTTTCACTGAAGCTTTCTTT. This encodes CASTPGEGFTEAFF.

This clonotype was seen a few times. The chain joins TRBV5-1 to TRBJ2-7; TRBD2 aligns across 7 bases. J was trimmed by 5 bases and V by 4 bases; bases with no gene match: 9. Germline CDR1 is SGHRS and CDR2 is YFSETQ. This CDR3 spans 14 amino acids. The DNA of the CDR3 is TGCGCCAGCAGCCCCTCAAGCGGGGAGGACGAGCAGTACTTC. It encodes CASSPSSGEDEQYF.

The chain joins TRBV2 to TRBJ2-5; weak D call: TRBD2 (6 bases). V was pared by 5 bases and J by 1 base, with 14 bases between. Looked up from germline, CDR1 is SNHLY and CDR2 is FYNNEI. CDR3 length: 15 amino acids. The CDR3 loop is CASSFTPGGQETQYF. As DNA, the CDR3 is TGTGCCAGCAGTTTTACTCCCGGGGGCCAAGAGACCCAGTACTTC. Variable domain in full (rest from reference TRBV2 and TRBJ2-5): EPEVTQTPSHQVTQMGQEVILRCVPISNHLYFYWYRQILGQKVEFLVSFYNNEISEKSEIFDDQFSVERPDGSNFTLKIRSTKLEDSAMYFCASSFTPGGQETQYFGPGTRLLVL.

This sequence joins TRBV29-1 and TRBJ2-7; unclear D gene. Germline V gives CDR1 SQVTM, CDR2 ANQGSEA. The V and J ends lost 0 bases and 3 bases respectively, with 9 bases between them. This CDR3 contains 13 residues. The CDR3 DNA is TGCAGCGTTGAAGACGAGAGGCTCTACGAGCAGTACTTC. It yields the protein CSVEDERLYEQYF.

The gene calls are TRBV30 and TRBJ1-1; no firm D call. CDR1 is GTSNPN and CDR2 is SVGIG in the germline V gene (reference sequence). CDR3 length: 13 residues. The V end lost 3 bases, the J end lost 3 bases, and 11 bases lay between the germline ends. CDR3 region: CAWRAEGDTEAFF. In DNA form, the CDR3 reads TGTGCCTGGAGGGCTGAAGGAGACACTGAAGCTTTCTTT.

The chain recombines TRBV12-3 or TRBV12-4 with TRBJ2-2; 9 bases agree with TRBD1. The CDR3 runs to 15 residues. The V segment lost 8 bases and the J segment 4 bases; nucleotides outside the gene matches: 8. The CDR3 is CASGSGTGFTGELFF. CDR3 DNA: TGTGCCAGCGGCTCCGGGACAGGGTTCACCGGGGAGCTGTTTTTT.

The CDR3 loop reads CSVDGTDSYNEQFF. In nucleotides, the CDR3 is TGCAGCGTTGACGGGACCGACTCCTACAATGAGCAGTTCTTC. The rearrangement links TRBV29-1 to TRBJ2-1, with D possibly called TRBD1 or TRBD2 (5 bases each). The germline V and J ends were trimmed by 3 bases and 0 bases, with 9 bases remaining between them. Germline V gene data show CDR1 as SQVTM and CDR2 as ANQGSEA. The CDR3 is 14 amino acids.

CDR3 residues: CASTPPGSNEQFF. The CDR3 region has the DNA TGTGCCAGCACCCCCCCGGGGAGCAATGAGCAGTTCTTC. The rearrangement joins TRBV6-5 to TRBJ2-1; D possibly corresponds to TRBD2 (5 bases). Germline V gene data show CDR1 as MNHEY and CDR2 as SVGAGI. With 7 bases removed from V and 6 bases from J, the gap between germline ends came to 13 bases. The CDR3 covers 13 residues.

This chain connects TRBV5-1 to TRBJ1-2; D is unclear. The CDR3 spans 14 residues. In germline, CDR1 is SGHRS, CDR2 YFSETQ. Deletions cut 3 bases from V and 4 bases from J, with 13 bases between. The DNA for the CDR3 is TGCGCCAGCAGCTCCTACGACGGGATCTATGGCTACACCTTC. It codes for CASSSYDGIYGYTF.

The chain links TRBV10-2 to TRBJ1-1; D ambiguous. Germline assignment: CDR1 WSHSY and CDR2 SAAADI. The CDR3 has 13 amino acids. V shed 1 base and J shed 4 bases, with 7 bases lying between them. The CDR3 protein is CASSEYHSTEAFF. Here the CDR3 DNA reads TGCGCCAGCAGTGAGTATCACTCCACTGAAGCTTTCTTT.